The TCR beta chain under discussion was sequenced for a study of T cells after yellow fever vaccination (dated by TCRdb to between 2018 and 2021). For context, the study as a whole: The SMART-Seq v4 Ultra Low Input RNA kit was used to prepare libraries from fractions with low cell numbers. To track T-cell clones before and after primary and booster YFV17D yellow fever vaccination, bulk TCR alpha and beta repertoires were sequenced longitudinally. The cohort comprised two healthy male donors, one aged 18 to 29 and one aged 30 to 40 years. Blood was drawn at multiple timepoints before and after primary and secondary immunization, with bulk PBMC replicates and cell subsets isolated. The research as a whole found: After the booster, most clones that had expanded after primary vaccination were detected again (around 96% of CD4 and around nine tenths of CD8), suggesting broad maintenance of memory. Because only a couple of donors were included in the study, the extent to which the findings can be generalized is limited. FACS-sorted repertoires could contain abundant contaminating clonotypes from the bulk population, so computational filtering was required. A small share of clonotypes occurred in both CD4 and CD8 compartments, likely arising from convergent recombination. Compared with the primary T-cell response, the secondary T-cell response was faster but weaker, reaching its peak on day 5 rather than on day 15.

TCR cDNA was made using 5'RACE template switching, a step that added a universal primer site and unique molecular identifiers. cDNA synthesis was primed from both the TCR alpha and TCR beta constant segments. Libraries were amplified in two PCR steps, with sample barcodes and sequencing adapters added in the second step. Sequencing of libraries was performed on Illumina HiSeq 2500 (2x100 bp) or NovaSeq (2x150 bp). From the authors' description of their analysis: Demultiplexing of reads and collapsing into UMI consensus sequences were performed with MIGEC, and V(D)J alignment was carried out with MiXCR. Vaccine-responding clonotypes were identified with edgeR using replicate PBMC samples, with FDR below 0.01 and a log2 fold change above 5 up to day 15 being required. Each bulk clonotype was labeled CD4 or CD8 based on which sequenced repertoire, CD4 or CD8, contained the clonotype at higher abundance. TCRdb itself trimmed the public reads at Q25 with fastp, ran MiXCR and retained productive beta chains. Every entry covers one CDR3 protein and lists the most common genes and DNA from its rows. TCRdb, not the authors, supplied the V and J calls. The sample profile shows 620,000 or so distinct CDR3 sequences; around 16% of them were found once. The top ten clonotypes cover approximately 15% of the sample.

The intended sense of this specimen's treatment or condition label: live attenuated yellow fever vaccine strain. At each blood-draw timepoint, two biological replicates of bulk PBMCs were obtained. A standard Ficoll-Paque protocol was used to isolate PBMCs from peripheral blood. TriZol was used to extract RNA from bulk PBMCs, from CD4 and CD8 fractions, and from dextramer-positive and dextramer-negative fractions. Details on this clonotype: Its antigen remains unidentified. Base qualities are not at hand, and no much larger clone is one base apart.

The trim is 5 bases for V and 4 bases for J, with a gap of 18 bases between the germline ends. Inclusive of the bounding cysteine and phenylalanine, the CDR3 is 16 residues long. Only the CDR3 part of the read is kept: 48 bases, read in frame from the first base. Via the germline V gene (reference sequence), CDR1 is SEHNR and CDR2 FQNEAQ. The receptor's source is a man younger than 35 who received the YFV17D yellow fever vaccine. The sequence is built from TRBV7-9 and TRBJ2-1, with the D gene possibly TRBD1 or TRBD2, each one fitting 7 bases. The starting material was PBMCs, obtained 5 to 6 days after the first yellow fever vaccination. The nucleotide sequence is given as TGTGCCAGCAGCGAACTCCAGGGGGGGGTGTACAATGAGCAGTTCTTC. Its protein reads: CASSELQGGVYNEQFF.